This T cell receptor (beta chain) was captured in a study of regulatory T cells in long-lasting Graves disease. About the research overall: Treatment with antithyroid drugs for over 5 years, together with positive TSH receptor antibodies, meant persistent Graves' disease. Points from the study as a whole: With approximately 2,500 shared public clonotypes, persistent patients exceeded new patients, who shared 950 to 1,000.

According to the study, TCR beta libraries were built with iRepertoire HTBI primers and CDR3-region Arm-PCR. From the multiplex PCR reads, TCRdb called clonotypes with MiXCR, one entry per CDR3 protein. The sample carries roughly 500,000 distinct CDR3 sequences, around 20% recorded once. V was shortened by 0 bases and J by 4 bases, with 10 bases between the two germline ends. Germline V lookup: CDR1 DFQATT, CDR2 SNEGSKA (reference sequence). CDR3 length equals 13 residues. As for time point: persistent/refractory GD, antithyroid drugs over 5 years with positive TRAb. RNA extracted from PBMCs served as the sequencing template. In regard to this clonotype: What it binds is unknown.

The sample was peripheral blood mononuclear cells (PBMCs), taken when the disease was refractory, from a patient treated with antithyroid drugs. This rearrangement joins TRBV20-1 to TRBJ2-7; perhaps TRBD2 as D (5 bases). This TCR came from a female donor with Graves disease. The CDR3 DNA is TGCAGTGCTAGAGAGGCTAGCAAGTACGAGCAGTACTTC. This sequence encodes CSAREASKYEQYF.